The present T cell receptor beta chain was sequenced within a study of blood T cell repertoires in COVID-19. For the study at large: Some COVID-19 samples were acute and others convalescent; all came from the United States, Italy and Spain.

The protocol was immunoSEQ multiplex PCR, while the TCRdb copy is restricted to in-frame clones and leaves out a portion. The sample includes just under 80,000 clones, 88% seen only once; the top ten take over 35%. V was trimmed by 4 bases and J by 6 bases, leaving 15 bases between them. The CDR3 has 15 residues. Germline V gene data show CDR1 as LGHNA and CDR2 as YNFKEQ. The receptor was isolated from a human donor in a cohort sampled during active COVID-19. The sequenced sample was peripheral blood. The genes are TRBV4-2 and TRBJ1-4; D gene unclear. The CDR3 DNA reads as TGTGCCAGCAGCCCAAGCAGGCCTTGGGATGAAAAACTGTTTTTT. As protein: CASSPSRPWDEKLFF.